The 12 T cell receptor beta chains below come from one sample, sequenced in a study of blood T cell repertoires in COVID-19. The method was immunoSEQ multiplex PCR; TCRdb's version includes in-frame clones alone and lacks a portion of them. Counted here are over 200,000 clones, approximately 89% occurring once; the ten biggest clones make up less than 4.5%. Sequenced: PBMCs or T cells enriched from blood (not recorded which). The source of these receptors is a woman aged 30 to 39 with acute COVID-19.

CDR3 loop: CASSEGLAGLTDTQYF. CDR3 coding DNA: TGTGCCAGCAGTGAGGGACTAGCGGGCCTCACAGATACGCAGTATTTT. The genes are TRBV2 and TRBJ2-3; 12 positions match TRBD2. The germline gives CDR1 SNHLY, CDR2 FYNNEI. This CDR3 has 16 residues. V shed 3 bases, J shed 2 bases, and the junction held 3 bases outside the gene matches.

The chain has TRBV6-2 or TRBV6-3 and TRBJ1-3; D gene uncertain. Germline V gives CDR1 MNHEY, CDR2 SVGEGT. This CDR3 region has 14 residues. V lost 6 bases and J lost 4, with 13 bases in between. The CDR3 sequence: CASSPRSEGNTIYF. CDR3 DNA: TGTGCCAGCAGCCCTCGTTCGGAGGGAAACACCATATATTTT.

DNA of the CDR3: TGTGCCAGCAGCTCCCCCGACGGAGGGTCACCCCTCCACTTT. Its translation: CASSSPDGGSPLHF. This chain uses TRBV28 with TRBJ1-6, with unresolved D. The V end was cut by 6 bases, the J end by 10 bases, with 16 bases between. The CDR3 covers 14 residues. Germline V gene sequence: CDR1 MDHEN, CDR2 SYDVKM. The full variable domain, its missing parts supplied by reference TRBV28 and TRBJ1-6, is DVKVTQSSRYLVKRTGEKVFLECVQDMDHENMFWYRQDPGLGLRLIYFSYDVKMKEKGDIPEGYSVSREKKERFSLILESASTNQTSMYLCASSSPDGGSPLHFGNGTRLTVT.

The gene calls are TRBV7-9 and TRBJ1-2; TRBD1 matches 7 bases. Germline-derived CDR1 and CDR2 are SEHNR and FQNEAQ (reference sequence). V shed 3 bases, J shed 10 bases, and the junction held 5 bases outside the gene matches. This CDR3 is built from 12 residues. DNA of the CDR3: TGTGCCAGCAGCTTGCGACAGGGCGACTACACCTTC. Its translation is CASSLRQGDYTF.

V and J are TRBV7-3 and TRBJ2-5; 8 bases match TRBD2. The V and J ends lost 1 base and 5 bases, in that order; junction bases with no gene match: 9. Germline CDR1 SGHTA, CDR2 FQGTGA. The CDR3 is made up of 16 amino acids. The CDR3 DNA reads TGTGCCAGCAGCTTAAAGGAGCGGGGGCCTGGGGAGACCCAGTACTTC. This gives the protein CASSLKERGPGETQYF.

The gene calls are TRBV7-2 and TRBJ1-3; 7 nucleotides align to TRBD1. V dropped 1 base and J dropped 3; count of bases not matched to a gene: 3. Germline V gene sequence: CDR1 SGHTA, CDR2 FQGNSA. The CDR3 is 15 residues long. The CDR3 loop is CASSLESGGGNTIYF. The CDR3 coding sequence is TGTGCCAGCAGCTTAGAATCAGGGGGTGGAAACACCATATATTTT. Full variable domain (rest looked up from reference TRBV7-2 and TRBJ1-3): GAGVSQSPSNKVTEKGKDVELRCDPISGHTALYWYRQSLGQGLEFLIYFQGNSAPDKSGLPSDRFSAERTGGSVSTLTIQRTQQEDSAVYLCASSLESGGGNTIYFGEGSWLTVV.

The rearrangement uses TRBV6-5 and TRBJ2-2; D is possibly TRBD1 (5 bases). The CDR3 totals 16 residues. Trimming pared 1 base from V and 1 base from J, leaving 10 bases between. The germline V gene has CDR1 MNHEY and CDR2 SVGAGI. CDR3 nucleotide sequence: TGTGCCAGCAGTTACTGGGGCGAGGTGAACACCGGGGAGCTGTTTTTT. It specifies CASSYWGEVNTGELFF.

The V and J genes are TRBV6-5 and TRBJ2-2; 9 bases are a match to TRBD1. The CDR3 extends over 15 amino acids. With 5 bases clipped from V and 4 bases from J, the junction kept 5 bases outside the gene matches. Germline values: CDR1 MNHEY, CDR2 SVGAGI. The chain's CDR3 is CASSKQGALTGELFF. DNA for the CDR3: TGTGCCAGCAGTAAACAGGGGGCCCTCACCGGGGAGCTGTTTTTT.

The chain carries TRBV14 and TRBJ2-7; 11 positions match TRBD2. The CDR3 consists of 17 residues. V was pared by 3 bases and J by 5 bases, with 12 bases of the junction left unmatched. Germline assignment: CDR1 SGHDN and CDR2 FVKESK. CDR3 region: CASSQLTKELAGDEQYF. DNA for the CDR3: TGTGCCAGCAGCCAGTTAACCAAAGAACTAGCGGGGGACGAGCAGTACTTC.

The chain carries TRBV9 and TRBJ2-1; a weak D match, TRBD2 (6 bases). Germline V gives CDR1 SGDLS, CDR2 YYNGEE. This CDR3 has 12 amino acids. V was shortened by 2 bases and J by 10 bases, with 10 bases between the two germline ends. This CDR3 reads CASSVGGGEQFF. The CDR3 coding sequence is TGTGCCAGCAGCGTCGGGGGTGGGGAGCAGTTCTTC.

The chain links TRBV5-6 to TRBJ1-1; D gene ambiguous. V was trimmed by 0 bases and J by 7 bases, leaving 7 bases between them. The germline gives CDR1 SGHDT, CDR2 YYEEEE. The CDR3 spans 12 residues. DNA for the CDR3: TGTGCCAGCAGCTTGGCTCAGATTGAAGCTTTCTTT. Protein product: CASSLAQIEAFF.

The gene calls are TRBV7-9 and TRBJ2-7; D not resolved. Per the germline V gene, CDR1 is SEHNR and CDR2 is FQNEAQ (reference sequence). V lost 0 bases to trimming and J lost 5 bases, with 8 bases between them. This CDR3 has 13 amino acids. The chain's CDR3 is CASSLASRDEQYF. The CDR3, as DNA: TGTGCCAGCAGCTTAGCTAGCAGAGACGAGCAGTACTTC.